The 18 T cell receptor beta chains below were found in one sample sequenced in a study of OX40 agonist ivuxolimab in advanced cancers. The assay was immunoSEQ multiplex PCR, and TCRdb's table has in-frame clones only and misses some. The sample includes about 70,000 clones, roughly 90% of them seen just once. The sample was CD4+ or CD8+ T cells sorted from blood, taken in a trial of the OX40 agonist ivuxolimab. These receptors all come from an adult with an advanced solid tumor such as melanoma, head and neck, liver or kidney cancer.

This clone was observed a single time. The chain carries TRBV7-2 and TRBJ1-1, with 8 bases identical to TRBD1. Germline V gene lookup returns CDR1 SGHTA and CDR2 FQGNSA. The CDR3 consists of 16 residues. After removal of 1 base from V and 3 bases from J, the junction contained 7 bases not matched to a gene. The CDR3 region is CASSLGRDRSHTEAFF. Here the CDR3 DNA reads TGTGCCAGCAGCTTAGGGAGGGACAGGTCCCACACTGAAGCTTTCTTT. Drawing the rest from reference TRBV7-2 and TRBJ1-1, the complete variable domain is GAGVSQSPSNKVTEKGKDVELRCDPISGHTALYWYRQSLGQGLEFLIYFQGNSAPDKSGLPSDRFSAERTGGSVSTLTIQRTQQEDSAVYLCASSLGRDRSHTEAFFGQGTRLTVV.

This chain uses TRBV5-1 with TRBJ2-5; 7 nucleotides line up with TRBD1. The DNA end is a closer match to TRBJ2-7, so the J assignment may be wrong. The CDR3 is 15 amino acids. Germline-derived CDR1 and CDR2 are SGHRS and YFSETQ. The CDR3 sequence is CASSWWTGPTYEQYF. The CDR3, as DNA: TGCGCCAGCAGCTGGTGGACAGGTCCGACCTACGAGCAGTACTTC.

The V and J genes are TRBV2 and TRBJ2-1; 10 bases line up with TRBD2. Germline V gives CDR1 SNHLY, CDR2 FYNNEI. The length of the CDR3 is 14 residues. The ends lost 8 bases at V and 0 bases at J; junction bases unmatched: 1. CDR3 coding DNA: TGTGCCAGCGTAGCGGGGGGCTCCTACAATGAGCAGTTCTTC. Encoded protein: CASVAGGSYNEQFF.

The chain recombines TRBV5-8 with TRBJ1-1; D uncertain. CDR3 length equals 16 residues. Trimming pared 1 base from V and 1 base from J, leaving 14 bases between. Germline lookup yields CDR1 SGHTS and CDR2 YDEGEE. The CDR3 region is CASSLWRYSPNTEAFF. In DNA, the CDR3 is TGTGCCAGCAGCTTGTGGCGGTACAGCCCGAACACTGAAGCTTTCTTT.

This chain connects TRBV6-5 to TRBJ1-2, with D unresolved. The CDR3 runs 15 residues. The germline V and J ends were trimmed by 6 bases and 0 bases, with 14 bases remaining between them. In germline, CDR1 is MNHEY, CDR2 SVGAGI. The CDR3: CASSPIVASNYGYTF. The CDR3 DNA reads as TGTGCCAGCAGCCCTATCGTCGCCTCTAACTATGGCTACACCTTC.

J is TRBJ2-3 and V is TRBV11-2; D call uncertain. V gave up 0 bases and J gave up 9 bases, with 7 bases separating them. The CDR3 loop spans 12 amino acids. Germline-derived CDR1 and CDR2 are SGHAT and FQNNGV. The CDR3, as DNA: TGTGCCAGCAGCTTAGAAATGCGGACGCAGTATTTT. It specifies CASSLEMRTQYF.

This clone is a singleton in its sample. The V call is TRBV5-4, the J call TRBJ2-7, with 7 bases that match TRBD2. The CDR3 has 15 residues. The V gene end was trimmed by 1 base and the J gene end by 4 bases; junction bases not matched to a gene: 8. Germline lookup yields CDR1 SGHNT and CDR2 YYREEE (reference sequence). As DNA, the CDR3 is TGTGCCAGCAGCTTGACCCCCCGGGGGGAGTACGAGCAGTACTTC. It is translated as CASSLTPRGEYEQYF. Looking up the rest from reference TRBV5-4 and TRBJ2-7 gives the full variable domain: ETGVTQSPTHLIKTRGQQVTLRCSSQSGHNTVSWYQQALGQGPQFIFQYYREEENGRGNFPPRFSGLQFPNYSSELNVNALELDDSALYLCASSLTPRGEYEQYFGPGTRLTVT.

The V and J genes are TRBV5-4 and TRBJ2-7; TRBD2 matches 8 bases. CDR1 is SGHNT, CDR2 YYREEE, per germline (reference sequence). J gave up 1 base and V 6 bases, and 3 bases lay outside the gene matches. The CDR3 totals 13 residues. The DNA of the CDR3 is TGTGCCAGCACCGGGGGGGAGTCCTACGAGCAGTACTTC. It translates to CASTGGESYEQYF.

This chain's CDR3 is CASTPGTTYEQYF. The CDR3, as DNA: TGTGCCAGCACCCCCGGGACAACCTACGAGCAGTACTTC. This rearrangement joins TRBV6-9 to TRBJ2-7; a possible D gene is TRBD1 (6 bases). This CDR3 is built from 13 residues. V was shortened by 7 bases and J by 2 bases, with 12 bases between the two germline ends. The germline V gene encodes CDR1 MNHGY and CDR2 SVAAGI.

This rearrangement joins TRBV6-1 to TRBJ1-6; D call uncertain. The CDR3 extends over 15 amino acids. V was trimmed by 2 bases and J by 2 bases, leaving 7 bases between them. Germline V gene data show CDR1 as MNHNS and CDR2 as SASEGT. CDR3 loop: CASSEIHPYNSPLHF. DNA for the CDR3: TGTGCCAGCAGTGAAATACACCCCTATAATTCACCCCTCCACTTT.

The CDR3 bases are TGTGCCAGCGGTGTAGGAGGGGGTTTCACCGGGGAGCTGTTTTTT. It yields the protein CASGVGGGFTGELFF. The J gene is TRBJ2-2, the V gene TRBV6-1; D possibly uses TRBD1 or TRBD2 (6 bases each). Trimming stripped 8 bases from V and 4 bases from J, with 17 bases between. Germline CDR1 is MNHNS and CDR2 is SASEGT. CDR3 length equals 15 residues.

This clone was observed a single time. CDR3 bases: TGTGCCAGCAGCACTTTACGTCGACAGGGAATCTATGGCTACACCTTC. It specifies CASSTLRRQGIYGYTF. V is TRBV11-2 and J is TRBJ1-2, with 7 bases identical to TRBD1. Germline trimming cut 5 bases from V and 4 bases from J; bases unmatched to any gene: 13. CDR1 and CDR2 from the germline V gene are SGHAT and FQNNGV. The CDR3 is 16 amino acids.

The V and J genes are TRBV6-1 and TRBJ1-1; D remains unclear. V dropped 2 bases and J dropped 7 bases, with 8 bases sitting between them. This CDR3 comprises 12 residues. Looked up from germline, CDR1 is MNHNS and CDR2 is SASEGT. The CDR3 loop is CASSERRNEAFF. The CDR3 coding sequence is TGTGCCAGCAGTGAAAGGCGGAATGAAGCTTTCTTT.

The chain carries TRBV10-3 and TRBJ1-5, with 7 bases that match TRBD1. CDR1 and CDR2 (germline): ENHRY, SYGVKD. The CDR3 spans 14 residues. V shed 11 bases and J 4 bases; nucleotides not matched to a gene: 11. Here the CDR3 DNA reads TGTGCCGCGGGAGGGACAGTAAAAAATCAGCCCCAGCATTTT. This translates into CAAGGTVKNQPQHF.

The chain joins TRBV5-1 to TRBJ1-5, with D possibly matching TRBD1 (6 bases). V lost 4 bases, J lost 0 bases, and 20 bases lay in between. The CDR3 has 18 amino acids. In germline, CDR1 is SGHRS, CDR2 YFSETQ. The CDR3 here is CASSPGQEWVYSNQPQHF. The CDR3 coding sequence is TGCGCCAGCAGCCCGGGACAAGAATGGGTGTATAGCAATCAGCCCCAGCATTTT.

This clone was counted a single time. V gene TRBV7-2 combines with J gene TRBJ2-3; 11 bases align to TRBD2. CDR1 is SGHTA and CDR2 is FQGNSA in the germline V gene. This CDR3 is 15 amino acids long. With 2 bases clipped from V and 4 bases from J, the junction kept 2 bases outside the gene matches. The CDR3 coding sequence is TGTGCCAGCAGCTTACCGACTAGCGGGGCAGATACGCAGTATTTT. It is translated as CASSLPTSGADTQYF.

This sequence joins TRBV7-9 and TRBJ2-1, with D possibly being TRBD2 (5 bases). This CDR3 region has 16 residues. Between the trimmed V and J ends, which lost 3 bases and 1 base, there was a span of 13 bases. Germline loops: CDR1 SEHNR, CDR2 FQNEAQ (reference sequence). The CDR3 here is CASSLAGVTSYNEQFF. For the CDR3, the DNA is TGTGCCAGCAGCTTGGCGGGTGTTACTTCCTACAATGAGCAGTTCTTC. Complete variable domain (other parts from reference TRBV7-9 and TRBJ2-1): DTGVSQNPRHKITKRGQNVTFRCDPISEHNRLYWYRQTLGQGPEFLTYFQNEAQLEKSRLLSDRFSAERPKGSFSTLEIQRTEQGDSAMYLCASSLAGVTSYNEQFFGPGTRLTVL.

V gene TRBV18 combines with J gene TRBJ1-5; tentative D call: TRBD1 (6 bases). The CDR3 runs 16 residues. The V gene lost 5 bases and the J gene lost 2 bases, with 16 bases spanning the gap. Germline lookup yields CDR1 KGHSH and CDR2 LQKENI. The CDR3: CASSSQQGRGNQPQHF. DNA for the CDR3: TGTGCCAGCTCATCACAACAGGGTCGGGGCAATCAGCCCCAGCATTTT.